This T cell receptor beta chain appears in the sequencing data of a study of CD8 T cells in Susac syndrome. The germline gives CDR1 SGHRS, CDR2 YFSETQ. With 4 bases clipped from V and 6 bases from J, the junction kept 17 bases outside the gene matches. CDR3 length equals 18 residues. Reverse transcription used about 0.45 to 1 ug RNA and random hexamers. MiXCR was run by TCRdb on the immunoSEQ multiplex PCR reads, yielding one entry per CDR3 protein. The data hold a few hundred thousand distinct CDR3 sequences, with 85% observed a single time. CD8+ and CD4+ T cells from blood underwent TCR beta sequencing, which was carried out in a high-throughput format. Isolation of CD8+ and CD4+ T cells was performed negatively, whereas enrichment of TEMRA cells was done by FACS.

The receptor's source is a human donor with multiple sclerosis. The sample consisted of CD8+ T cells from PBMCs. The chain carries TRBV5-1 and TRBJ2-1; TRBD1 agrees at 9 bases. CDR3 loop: CASSPRDRVEAGLNEQFF. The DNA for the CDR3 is TGCGCCAGCAGCCCCCGGGACAGGGTAGAGGCGGGCCTCAATGAGCAGTTCTTC.